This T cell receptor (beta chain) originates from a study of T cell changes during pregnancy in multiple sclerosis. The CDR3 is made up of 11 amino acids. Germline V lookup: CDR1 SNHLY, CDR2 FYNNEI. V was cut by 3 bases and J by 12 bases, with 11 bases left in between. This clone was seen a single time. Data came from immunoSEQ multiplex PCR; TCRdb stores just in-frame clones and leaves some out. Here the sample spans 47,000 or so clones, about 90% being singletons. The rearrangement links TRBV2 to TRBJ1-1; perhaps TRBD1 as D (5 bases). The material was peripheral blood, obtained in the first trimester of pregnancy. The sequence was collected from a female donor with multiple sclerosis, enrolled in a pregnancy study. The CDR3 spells CASSDGGATFF. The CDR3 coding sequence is TGTGCCAGCAGTGATGGCGGGGCAACTTTCTTT.